Following are 16 T cell receptor beta chains from one sample sequenced in a study of CD8 T cells in Susac syndrome. RNA, at about 0.45 to 1 ug, was reverse transcribed with random hexamers. From the immunoSEQ multiplex PCR reads, TCRdb called clonotypes with MiXCR, one entry per CDR3 protein. The repertoire holds approximately 190,000 distinct CDR3 sequences, with 85% to 95% as singletons. Sample: CD8+ T cells from PBMCs. These receptor sequences come from a human donor with Susac syndrome.

The chain is built from TRBV6-5 and TRBJ2-7; D gene ambiguous. CDR1 and CDR2 from the germline V gene are MNHEY and SVGAGI. V lost 4 bases and J lost 6, with 19 bases in between. The CDR3 has 15 residues. CDR3 residues: CASSFEFSTEIEQYF. The CDR3 nucleotides are TGTGCCAGCAGTTTCGAGTTCAGCACAGAAATCGAGCAGTACTTC.

The chain combines TRBV3-1 with TRBJ2-5, with 8 bases fitting TRBD2. The CDR3 is 15 amino acids. The germline CDR1 and CDR2 sequences are LGHDT and YNNKEL (reference sequence). J was trimmed by 2 bases and V by 1 base; bases with no gene match: 3. DNA for the CDR3: TGTGCCAGCAGCCAAGGCGCGGGGGGACAAGAGACCCAGTACTTC. Residues: CASSQGAGGQETQYF.

The CDR3 loop is CASSVSGGTGELFF. The CDR3 DNA reads TGTGCCAGCAGCGTAAGCGGGGGGACCGGGGAGCTGTTTTTT. The chain joins TRBV9 to TRBJ2-2, with TRBD2 matching 9 bases. The germline V gene has CDR1 SGDLS and CDR2 YYNGEE. V lost 1 base to trimming and J lost 5 bases; unmatched junction nucleotides: 0. The CDR3 is 14 residues long.

The genes are TRBV5-1 and TRBJ1-2; 8 bases map to TRBD1. J gave up 4 bases and V 4 bases, and 9 bases lay outside the gene matches. Germline assignment: CDR1 SGHRS and CDR2 YFSETQ. This CDR3 is built from 15 residues. The DNA of the CDR3 is TGCGCCAGCAGCCGCCAAGGACAGGGAGGCTATGGCTACACCTTC. Translated: CASSRQGQGGYGYTF.

The V call is TRBV2, the J call TRBJ2-5, with a possible D match to TRBD2 (6 bases). Looked up from germline, CDR1 is SNHLY and CDR2 is FYNNEI. The CDR3 runs to 12 residues. V lost 11 bases and J lost 2, with 12 bases in between. CDR3 loop: CARDGGQETQYF. In nucleotides, the CDR3 is TGTGCCCGAGACGGGGGACAAGAGACCCAGTACTTC.

In DNA, the CDR3 is TGTGCCAGCAGTGAAGCTGGGCATAGCCAGCCCCAGCATTTT. This translates into CASSEAGHSQPQHF. V and J are TRBV25-1 and TRBJ1-5; D is uncertain. The length of the CDR3 is 14 residues. The germline V and J ends were trimmed by 2 bases and 7 bases, with 12 bases remaining between them. Germline CDR1 reads MGHDK; CDR2 reads SYGVNS.

The chain employs TRBV30 and TRBJ1-2; TRBD1 matches 9 bases. CDR3 length equals 15 residues. Germline assignment: CDR1 GTSNPN and CDR2 SVGIG (reference sequence). Trimming at V came to 4 bases and at J to 4 bases, leaving 10 bases not matched to a gene. CDR3 bases: TGTGCCTGGAAGCGACCGGGACAGGGAACCTATGGCTACACCTTC. Its protein product is CAWKRPGQGTYGYTF.

This chain links TRBV7-9 with TRBJ2-1; TRBD2 might be the D (8 bases). The germline CDR1 and CDR2 sequences are SEHNR and FQNEAQ (reference sequence). The CDR3 consists of 16 residues. V dropped 5 bases and J dropped 8 bases, with 22 bases sitting between them. The CDR3 is CASSPRGDSYFDEQFF. The DNA of the CDR3 is TGTGCCAGCAGCCCGCGGGGGGACAGCTACTTCGATGAGCAGTTCTTC.

The V and J genes are TRBV18 and TRBJ2-7, with no clear D. This CDR3 has 15 amino acids. The V gene lost 2 bases and the J gene lost 5 bases, with 16 bases spanning the gap. Germline V gene lookup returns CDR1 KGHSH and CDR2 LQKENI. CDR3 bases: TGTGCCAGCTCACCATTTAGGACGTTAGCCCACGAGCAGTACTTC. Its protein is CASSPFRTLAHEQYF.

This CDR3 reads CSARDQELLTDTQYF. As DNA, the CDR3 is TGCAGTGCTAGAGATCAAGAACTTCTCACAGATACGCAGTATTTT. The V call is TRBV20-1, the J call TRBJ2-3; no firm D call. There are 15 residues in the CDR3. CDR1 and CDR2 (germline): DFQATT, SNEGSKA (reference sequence). V lost 0 bases and J 2 bases, leaving 12 bases between the germline ends.

The chain recombines TRBV30 with TRBJ2-7, with 11 bases aligning to TRBD1. Germline loops: CDR1 GTSNPN, CDR2 SVGIG (reference sequence). Unmatched junction bases numbered 3, after V lost 0 bases and J lost 5 bases. The length of the CDR3 is 14 residues. The CDR3 coding sequence is TGTGCCTGGAGTGTAGGGACAGGGGGTCACGAGCAGTACTTC. Translating it yields CAWSVGTGGHEQYF.

The chain is built from TRBV5-6 and TRBJ2-7, with 8 bases aligning to TRBD2. CDR3 size: 17 residues. Germline CDR1 and CDR2: SGHDT and YYEEEE. V trimming: 0 bases; J trimming: 0 bases; junction bases outside the gene matches: 8. DNA of the CDR3: TGTGCCAGCAGCTTGGCGGGTAGCGGGGTATTCTCCTACGAGCAGTACTTC. Residues: CASSLAGSGVFSYEQYF.

This chain uses TRBV29-1 with TRBJ2-1; possibly TRBD1 for D (6 bases). This CDR3 has 12 amino acids. With 0 bases removed from V and 8 bases from J, the gap between germline ends came to 8 bases. Germline V gives CDR1 SQVTM, CDR2 ANQGSEA. CDR3 bases: TGCAGCGTTGAAGAGGGGGCCTATGAGCAGTTCTTC. It encodes CSVEEGAYEQFF.

The chain's CDR3 is CASSVADRQDEQFF. The CDR3 bases are TGTGCCAGCAGCGTAGCGGACCGCCAGGATGAGCAGTTCTTC. V gene TRBV9 combines with J gene TRBJ2-1; D call uncertain. V was cut by 0 bases and J by 8 bases, with 12 bases left in between. The CDR3 totals 14 residues. Germline assignment: CDR1 SGDLS and CDR2 YYNGEE.

V usage is TRBV20-1 and J usage is TRBJ1-1, with D maybe TRBD1 (5 bases). CDR1 and CDR2 from the germline V gene are DFQATT and SNEGSKA (reference sequence). This CDR3 comprises 13 residues. V was clipped by 3 bases and J by 5 bases, with 13 bases between them. The CDR3 sequence is CSARGHEGTEAFF. The CDR3 DNA sequence: TGCAGTGCTAGGGGGCACGAGGGAACTGAAGCTTTCTTT.

J is TRBJ1-4 and V is TRBV7-6, with 8 bases that match TRBD1. The germline V gene encodes CDR1 SGHVS and CDR2 FNYEAQ. J lost 8 bases, V lost 5 bases, and 7 bases had no gene match. This CDR3 spans 14 amino acids. CDR3: CASSPGGGREKLFF. The DNA for the CDR3 is TGTGCCAGCAGCCCAGGGGGCGGTCGGGAAAAACTGTTTTTT.